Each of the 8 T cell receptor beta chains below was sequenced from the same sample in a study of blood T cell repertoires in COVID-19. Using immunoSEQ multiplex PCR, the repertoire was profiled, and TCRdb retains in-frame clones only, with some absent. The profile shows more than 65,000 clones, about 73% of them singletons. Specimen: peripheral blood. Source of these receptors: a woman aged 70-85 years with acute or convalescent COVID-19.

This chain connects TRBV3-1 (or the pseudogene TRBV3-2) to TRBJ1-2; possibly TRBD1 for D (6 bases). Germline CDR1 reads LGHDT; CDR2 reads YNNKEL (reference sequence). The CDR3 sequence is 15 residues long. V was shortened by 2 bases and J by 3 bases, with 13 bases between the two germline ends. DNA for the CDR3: TGTGCCAGCAGCCAACGGGGGGCGAACTACTATGGCTACACCTTC. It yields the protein CASSQRGANYYGYTF.

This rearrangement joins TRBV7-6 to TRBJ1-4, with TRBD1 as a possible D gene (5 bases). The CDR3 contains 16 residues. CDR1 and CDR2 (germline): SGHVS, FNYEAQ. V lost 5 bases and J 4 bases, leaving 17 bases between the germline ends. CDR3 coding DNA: TGTGCCAGCAGCCAAGGGGTGGGGGGTTTTAATGAAAAACTGTTTTTT. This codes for CASSQGVGGFNEKLFF.

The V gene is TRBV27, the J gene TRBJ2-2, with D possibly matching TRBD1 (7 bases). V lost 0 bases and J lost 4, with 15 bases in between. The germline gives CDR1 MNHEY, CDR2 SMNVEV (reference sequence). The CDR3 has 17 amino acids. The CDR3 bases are TGTGCCAGCAGTTTATCGGGCCCAGGGGGAGGCACCGGGGAGCTGTTTTTT. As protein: CASSLSGPGGGTGELFF.

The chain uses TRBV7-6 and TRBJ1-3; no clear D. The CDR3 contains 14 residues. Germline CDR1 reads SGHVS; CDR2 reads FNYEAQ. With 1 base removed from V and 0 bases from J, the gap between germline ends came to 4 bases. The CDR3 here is CASSLGHSGNTIYF. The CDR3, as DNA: TGTGCCAGCAGCTTAGGGCACTCTGGAAACACCATATATTTT.

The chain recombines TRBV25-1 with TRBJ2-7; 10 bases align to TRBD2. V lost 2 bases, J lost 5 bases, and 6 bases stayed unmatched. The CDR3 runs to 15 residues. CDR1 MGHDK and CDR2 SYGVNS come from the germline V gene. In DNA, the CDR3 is TGTGCCAGCAGTGAACTAGCGGGAGCGGGCCACGAGCAGTACTTC. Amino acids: CASSELAGAGHEQYF.

The CDR3 is CASSLTGIGPYEQYF. In nucleotides, the CDR3 is TGTGCCAGCAGCCTTACAGGGATAGGGCCCTACGAGCAGTACTTC. The chain employs TRBV7-2 and TRBJ2-7; weak D call: TRBD1 (6 bases). V shed 5 bases and J shed 2 bases, with 16 bases lying between them. Germline V lookup: CDR1 SGHTA, CDR2 FQGNSA. This CDR3 is 15 amino acids long.

The CDR3 DNA reads TGCGCCAGCAGGGACGACGACAGGGCCACTGAAGCTTTCTTT. It codes for CASRDDDRATEAFF. This rearrangement joins TRBV10-2 to TRBJ1-1, with TRBD1 matching over 7 bases. The CDR3 is made up of 14 amino acids. J gave up 4 bases and V 6 bases, and 8 bases lay outside the gene matches. Germline values: CDR1 WSHSY, CDR2 SAAADI.

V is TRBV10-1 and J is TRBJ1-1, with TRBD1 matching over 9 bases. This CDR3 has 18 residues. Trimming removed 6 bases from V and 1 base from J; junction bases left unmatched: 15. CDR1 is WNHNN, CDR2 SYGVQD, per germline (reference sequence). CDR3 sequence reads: CASSTGTGKAAENTEAFF. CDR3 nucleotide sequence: TGCGCCAGCAGCACCGGGACAGGGAAGGCGGCTGAGAACACTGAAGCTTTCTTT.